These T cell receptor beta chains were read from a single sample in a study of OX40 agonist ivuxolimab in advanced cancers. Using immunoSEQ multiplex PCR, the repertoire was profiled, and TCRdb retains in-frame clones only, with some absent. The table lists over 70,000 clones, approximately 94% of them singletons. This specimen was CD4+ or CD8+ T cells sorted from blood, taken in a trial of the OX40 agonist ivuxolimab. The receptors derive from an adult with an advanced solid tumor such as melanoma, head and neck, liver or kidney cancer. Both conserved end residues are part of each CDR3. A D gene is named only where the DNA matches it firmly. Clone size is shown for a subset of rows, as once, few, many or a class of expanded clone.

J: TRBJ2-1
V: TRBV15
D: -
size: -
DNA: TGTGCCACCAGCAGCCCCGATGCCTACTCCTACAATGAGCAGTTCTTC
CDR3: CATSSPDAYSYNEQFF

J: TRBJ2-5
V: TRBV28
D: -
size: once
DNA: TGTGCCAGCAGCTGGGACACCTTGGGTAAGACCCAGTACTTC
CDR3: CASSWDTLGKTQYF

J: TRBJ1-5
V: TRBV15
D: -
size: -
DNA: TGTGCCACCAGCAGAGGGGACCAAAATTATCAGCCCCAGCATTTT
CDR3: CATSRGDQNYQPQHF

J: TRBJ1-5
V: TRBV4-3
D: -
size: -
DNA: TGCGCCAGCAGCCAGGATGGGGACCGTAGCAATCAGCCCCAGCATTTT
CDR3: CASSQDGDRSNQPQHF

J: TRBJ2-7
V: TRBV7-2
D: -
size: -
DNA: TGTGCCAGCTCCCGGTCGCGGAAGTACGAGCAGTACTTC
CDR3: CASSRSRKYEQYF

J: TRBJ1-5
V: TRBV21-1
D: -
size: -
DNA: TGTGCCAGCAGCAAACGGGGGGGACAGCCCCAGCATTTT
CDR3: CASSKRGGQPQHF

J: TRBJ1-3
V: TRBV7-2
D: -
size: -
DNA: TGTGCCAGCAGCTCCGAGAGGATCGAGAGAGGAATAAGAAACACCATATATTTT
CDR3: CASSSERIERGIRNTIYF

J: TRBJ2-2
V: TRBV5-1
D: TRBD2
size: -
DNA: TGCGCCAGCAGCCCATCGGGGGGGCCCGGGACCGGGGAGCTGTTTTTT
CDR3: CASSPSGGPGTGELFF

J: TRBJ2-7
V: TRBV6-1
D: -
size: -
DNA: TGTGCCAGCAGTCCCACTAGATATAGCTCCTACGAGCAGTACTTC
CDR3: CASSPTRYSSYEQYF

J: TRBJ2-5
V: TRBV11-2
D: TRBD1
size: -
DNA: TGTGCCAGCAGTCTTGGAGGACAGGACGGATTAGGAGAGACCCAGTACTTC
CDR3: CASSLGGQDGLGETQYF

J: TRBJ2-5
V: TRBV4-3
D: -
size: -
DNA: TGCGCCAGCAGCCAAGACCCGGGCCAAGAGACCCAGTACTTC
CDR3: CASSQDPGQETQYF

J: TRBJ2-3
V: TRBV7-9
D: -
size: -
DNA: TGTGCCAGCAGCTCTGCGCTGGGACTCATCACAGATACGCAGTATTTT
CDR3: CASSSALGLITDTQYF

J: TRBJ2-2
V: TRBV5-1
D: -
size: -
DNA: TGCGCCAGCAGAGTAAGGGCTACGCCCACCGGGGAGCTGTTTTTT
CDR3: CASRVRATPTGELFF

J: TRBJ2-3
V: TRBV9
D: TRBD2
size: -
DNA: TGTGCCAGTCGGGCGGGAGGGAGCACAGATACGCAGTATTTT
CDR3: CASRAGGSTDTQYF

J: TRBJ1-1
V: TRBV5-5
D: -
size: -
DNA: TGTGCCAGCAGCGTCCTCAGGGTCTACACTGAAGCTTTCTTT
CDR3: CASSVLRVYTEAFF

J: TRBJ1-1
V: TRBV27
D: -
size: -
DNA: TGTGCCAGCAGTTCGCAACAGGAGAACACTGAAGCTTTCTTT
CDR3: CASSSQQENTEAFF

J: TRBJ1-6
V: TRBV7-9
D: TRBD1
size: -
DNA: TGTGCCAGCAGCCCGAGGCCAGGGGGCTTGGGCTCCTATAATTCACCCCTCCACTTT
CDR3: CASSPRPGGLGSYNSPLHF

J: TRBJ2-3
V: TRBV4-3
D: -
size: -
DNA: TGCGCCAGCAGCCAAGGTCAACAGGGCGCCACAGATACGCAGTATTTT
CDR3: CASSQGQQGATDTQYF

J: TRBJ2-6
V: TRBV2
D: -
size: -
DNA: TGTGCCAGCAGTGGGTCCGGGACGGCTCTGGGTGGGGCCAACGTCCTGACTTTC
CDR3: CASSGSGTALGGANVLTF

J: TRBJ2-1
V: TRBV27
D: TRBD2
size: -
DNA: TGTGCCAGCAGTTTCGGCGGGAGGGCCGGGTACAATGAGCAGTTCTTC
CDR3: CASSFGGRAGYNEQFF

J: TRBJ2-5
V: TRBV13
D: -
size: -
DNA: TGTGCCAGCAGCCGAGGGGGGTACCAAGAGACCCAGTACTTC
CDR3: CASSRGGYQETQYF

J: TRBJ2-1
V: TRBV7-7
D: -
size: -
DNA: TGTGCTAGCAGCTTAGCTGACAACAATGAGCAGTTCTTC
CDR3: CASSLADNNEQFF

J: TRBJ2-7
V: TRBV4-1
D: TRBD2
size: -
DNA: TGCGCCAGCAGCCTCCGAGCTAGCGGGGCTTCCTACGAGCAGTACTTC
CDR3: CASSLRASGASYEQYF

J: TRBJ2-2
V: TRBV5-6
D: TRBD1
size: -
DNA: TGTGCCAGCAGTCCTAGGACAGGGGGCACCGGGGAGCTGTTTTTT
CDR3: CASSPRTGGTGELFF

J: TRBJ2-7
V: TRBV4-1
D: -
size: -
DNA: TGCGCCAGCAGCCAAGTTACAGGGAGCTCCTACGAGCAGTACTTC
CDR3: CASSQVTGSSYEQYF

J: TRBJ1-1
V: TRBV19
D: -
size: -
DNA: TGTGCCAGTAGGGCGGGGGGGAACACTGAAGCTTTCTTT
CDR3: CASRAGGNTEAFF

J: TRBJ2-1
V: TRBV29-1
D: TRBD1
size: -
DNA: TGCAGCCTCTGGACAGGGAGACGTAATGAGCAGTTCTTC
CDR3: CSLWTGRRNEQFF

J: TRBJ1-4
V: TRBV7-7
D: TRBD1
size: -
DNA: TGTGCTAGCAGCTTGACAGGGGACTATGAAAAACTGTTTTTT
CDR3: CASSLTGDYEKLFF

J: TRBJ1-3
V: TRBV29-1
D: -
size: -
DNA: TGCAGCGTTGAAGCACCGGGACTGGCCTATCGGGGTGGAAACACCATATATTTT
CDR3: CSVEAPGLAYRGGNTIYF

J: TRBJ1-1
V: TRBV19
D: -
size: -
DNA: TGTGCCAGTAGTATTTCTCTAGAAGCTTTCTTT
CDR3: CASSISLEAFF

J: TRBJ1-5
V: TRBV4-1
D: -
size: -
DNA: TGCGCCAGCAGCCAAGAACTAGGGGACGGCAATCAGCCCCAGCATTTT
CDR3: CASSQELGDGNQPQHF

J: TRBJ1-6
V: TRBV7-2
D: -
size: -
DNA: TGTGCCAGCAGCTTAGGACAGGCCTATAATTCACCCCTCCACTTT
CDR3: CASSLGQAYNSPLHF

J: TRBJ2-3
V: TRBV27
D: TRBD2
size: once
DNA: TGTGCCAGCAGTTTGAGGTTAGCGGGAGGGCCGAAGGTGACAGATACGCAGTATTTT
CDR3: CASSLRLAGGPKVTDTQYF

J: TRBJ2-7
V: TRBV27
D: -
size: -
DNA: TGTGCCGCCGGTTCAGGGTTGTCCTACGAGCAGTACTTC
CDR3: CAAGSGLSYEQYF

J: TRBJ2-1
V: TRBV27
D: -
size: -
DNA: TGTGCCAGCGGGACTCAGAGCCTGCCGGGCAATGAGCAGTTCTTC
CDR3: CASGTQSLPGNEQFF

J: TRBJ2-5
V: TRBV27
D: -
size: -
DNA: TGTGCCAGCAGTCCCAGGACTGCTCAAGAGACCCAGTACTTC
CDR3: CASSPRTAQETQYF

J: TRBJ1-3
V: TRBV7-6
D: -
size: -
DNA: TGTGCCAGCAGCTTACCCGGACCCCAGGCTGGAAACACCATATATTTT
CDR3: CASSLPGPQAGNTIYF

J: TRBJ1-2
V: TRBV5-8
D: -
size: -
DNA: TGTGCCAGCCATCTCGGGGGAGGCTACACCTTC
CDR3: CASHLGGGYTF

J: TRBJ1-6
V: TRBV4-2
D: TRBD1
size: once
DNA: TGTGCCAGCAGCCAAGAGGGGCAGGGGGATTCACCCCTCCACTTT
CDR3: CASSQEGQGDSPLHF

J: TRBJ2-7
V: TRBV30
D: -
size: -
DNA: TGTGCCTGGGCCCTGGGTCAGTTCTACGAGCAGTACTTC
CDR3: CAWALGQFYEQYF

J: TRBJ2-2
V: TRBV7-9
D: -
size: -
DNA: TGTGCCAGCAGCCCGGGACAAACGAACACCGGGGAGCTGTTTTTT
CDR3: CASSPGQTNTGELFF

J: TRBJ2-7
V: TRBV5-1
D: -
size: -
DNA: TGCGCCAGCAGCTTGGTTTCTGACAGGATAGCCTACGAGCAGTACTTC
CDR3: CASSLVSDRIAYEQYF

J: TRBJ1-5
V: TRBV27
D: -
size: -
DNA: TGTGCCAGCAGACCGGTACAGGGTTCGCAGCCCCAGCATTTT
CDR3: CASRPVQGSQPQHF

J: TRBJ2-3
V: TRBV9
D: -
size: -
DNA: TGTGCCAGCAGCGGTCAGAGCATGAGCACAGATACGCAGTATTTT
CDR3: CASSGQSMSTDTQYF

J: TRBJ1-5
V: TRBV6-1
D: -
size: -
DNA: TGTGCCAGCAGTAGCCCGGGAAACCAGCCCCAGCATTTT
CDR3: CASSSPGNQPQHF

J: TRBJ2-5
V: TRBV7-9
D: -
size: -
DNA: TGTGCCAGCAGCCTTCGGGACTTTCAAGAGACCCAGTACTTC
CDR3: CASSLRDFQETQYF

J: TRBJ1-3
V: TRBV18
D: -
size: few
DNA: TGTGCCAGCTCACCAACACAGGCGAAAGGAAACACCATATATTTT
CDR3: CASSPTQAKGNTIYF

J: TRBJ1-1
V: TRBV4-3
D: -
size: -
DNA: TGCGCCAGCAGCCAAGGGGGTGGGGGGCGGAAAACTGAAGCTTTCTTT
CDR3: CASSQGGGGRKTEAFF